A selection of T cell receptor beta chains follows, all from one sample in a study of CD8 T cells in ankylosing spondylitis. TCRdb re-analysed the 5' RACE reads in MiXCR, keeping a single row per CDR3 protein. The table records approximately 340,000 distinct CDR3 sequences, 14% to 15% of them present only once. Material for sequencing was blood, either unsorted or a sorted T cell fraction (not recorded which). These receptors came from a male donor with ankylosing spondylitis or in good health (not recorded which). The CDR3 runs from the conserved cysteine through the conserved F or W. A D gene is named only where the DNA matches it firmly. Some rows have no size entry. The others give once, few or many, or a class for an expanded clone.

D	size	V	J	DNA	CDR3
NA	NA	TRBV20-1	TRBJ1-1	TGCAGTGCTAGCCGGCGGACGGACACTGAAGCTTTCTTT	CSASRRTDTEAFF
NA	NA	TRBV19	TRBJ2-2	TGTGCCAGTAGTATAGATGTGATACGCACCACCACCGGGGAGCTGTTTTTT	CASSIDVIRTTTGELFF
NA	NA	TRBV12-3/TRBV12-4	TRBJ2-2	TGTGCCAGCAGTTTAGCGCTGGGCAGGGCCACCGGGGAGCTGTTTTTT	CASSLALGRATGELFF
NA	NA	TRBV6-2/TRBV6-3	TRBJ1-1	TGTGCCAGCAGTGAGCATTTGAACACTGAAGCTTTCTTT	CASSEHLNTEAFF
TRBD1	few	TRBV7-2	TRBJ2-7	TGTGCCAGCAGCTTAGAAGGGACAGTCTCCTACGAGCAGTACTTC	CASSLEGTVSYEQYF
TRBD2	few	TRBV6-5	TRBJ2-7	TGTGCCAGCAGTTACTCGACTAGCACAAATTACGAGCAGTACTTC	CASSYSTSTNYEQYF
NA	NA	TRBV12-3/TRBV12-4	TRBJ1-1	TGTGCCAGCAGTTTAGGGGGGAGCGGTAGCACTGAAGCTTTCTTT	CASSLGGSGSTEAFF
NA	NA	TRBV20-1	TRBJ1-5	TGCAGTGCTGCCGCAGGGGCAACGGATGGTCAGCCCCAGCATTTT	CSAAAGATDGQPQHF
NA	many	TRBV10-3	TRBJ1-2	TGTGCCATCAGTGCTCAGGGGATCTATGGCTACACCTTC	CAISAQGIYGYTF
TRBD1	NA	TRBV12-3/TRBV12-4	TRBJ1-1	TGTGCCAGCAGTTTGGAGGGGGCGATAATAAAGGAAGCTTTCTTT	CASSLEGAIIKEAFF
NA	many	TRBV29-1	TRBJ2-1	TGCAGCGTTGGGGGTCGTAGCTCCTACAATGAGCAGTTCTTC	CSVGGRSSYNEQFF
NA	many	TRBV7-9	TRBJ2-3	TGTGCCAGCAGCTTAGGGACAGCAGATACGCAGTATTTT	CASSLGTADTQYF
NA	NA	TRBV5-1	TRBJ1-6	TGCGCCAGCGCAGAGTCGCCAGACATTAATTCACCCCTCCACTTT	CASAESPDINSPLHF
NA	NA	TRBV10-3	TRBJ2-1	TGTGCCATCAGTGACTTTCCCAGGGGCGAGTTCTTC	CAISDFPRGEFF
TRBD1	NA	TRBV12-3/TRBV12-4	TRBJ2-7	TGTGCCAGCACGAGAGGGGGACAGGGGGCCTACGAGCAGTACTTC	CASTRGGQGAYEQYF
TRBD2	NA	TRBV10-3	TRBJ2-7	TGTGCCGCGCAACCAGCGGGAAGGGGCGAGCAGTACTTC	CAAQPAGRGEQYF
TRBD1	many	TRBV29-1	TRBJ2-5	TGCAGCGGGTTGGGACAGCCCGCCCAAGAGACCCAGTACTTC	CSGLGQPAQETQYF
NA	few	TRBV5-1	TRBJ2-1	TGCGCCAGCAGCTTCGACTCAGGACCGAATGAGCAGTTCTTC	CASSFDSGPNEQFF
NA	few	TRBV5-1	TRBJ2-3	TGCGCCAGCAGCCCTCTTGGAGTCGGATACACAGATACGCAGTATTTT	CASSPLGVGYTDTQYF
NA	many	TRBV11-1	TRBJ1-3	TGTGCCAGCAGCTCGCAGTACCGGACTGCCGACCGAAACACCATATATTTT	CASSSQYRTADRNTIYF
TRBD2	NA	TRBV3-1	TRBJ2-1	TGTGCCAGCAGCCAAGGTTTTAGCGGGCCATCCTACAATGAGCAGTTCTTC	CASSQGFSGPSYNEQFF
TRBD1	many	TRBV5-1	TRBJ1-2	TGCGCCAGCAGCCCACTCGAGCAGGGGGTCTATGGCTACACCTTC	CASSPLEQGVYGYTF
NA	few	TRBV3-1	TRBJ1-1	TGTGCCAGCAGCCAAGGGAGGGGCGAAGGGACTGAAGCTTTCTTT	CASSQGRGEGTEAFF
TRBD1	many	TRBV7-2	TRBJ2-3	TGTGCCAGCAGCCGGGACAGCTACACAGATACGCAGTATTTT	CASSRDSYTDTQYF
NA	NA	TRBV7-8	TRBJ1-1	TGTGCCAGCAGCTATACAGGGCTCACTGAAGCTTTCTTT	CASSYTGLTEAFF
NA	NA	TRBV11-2	TRBJ2-1	TGTGCCAGCAGGTTAGGTAGAATACTTAGCTCCTACAATGAGCAGTTCTTC	CASRLGRILSSYNEQFF
NA	NA	TRBV19	TRBJ2-3	TGTGCCAGTAGTATAGACGGGACCCCCACAGATACGCAGTATTTT	CASSIDGTPTDTQYF
TRBD2	few	TRBV5-1	TRBJ2-1	TGCGCCAGCAGCTTGACGGCGGGAGTAAGGGGTGAGCAGTTCTTC	CASSLTAGVRGEQFF
TRBD1	many	TRBV6-1	TRBJ2-3	TGTGCCAGCAGGACCAGGGTCAGGGGGCGAGATACGCAGTATTTT	CASRTRVRGRDTQYF
TRBD2	NA	TRBV12-3/TRBV12-4	TRBJ2-1	TGTGCCAGCAGCCCTACAGGGAGGCAGCGGGAGCCCCCGGGGAATGAGCAGTTCTTC	CASSPTGRQREPPGNEQFF
NA	many	TRBV2	TRBJ2-3	TGTGCCAGCTCGGTGAAGGCGAGGGGTACAGATACGCAGTATTTT	CASSVKARGTDTQYF
TRBD1	few	TRBV12-3/TRBV12-4	TRBJ2-1	TGTGCCAGCAGTTTCGGCCTGACAGGGCCATCCTACAATGAGCAGTTCTTC	CASSFGLTGPSYNEQFF
NA	NA	TRBV20-1	TRBJ1-6	TGCAGTGCTAGATTGGGTGTTCGGGTTTCACCCCTCCACTTT	CSARLGVRVSPLHF
TRBD2	NA	TRBV12-3/TRBV12-4	TRBJ2-7	TGTGCCAGCAGTTACAGACTAGCGGTCCCCGGGGAGCAGTACTTC	CASSYRLAVPGEQYF
TRBD2	few	TRBV12-3/TRBV12-4	TRBJ2-3	TGTGCCAGCAGGGAGACTAGCGGACTCACAGATACGCAGTATTTT	CASRETSGLTDTQYF
TRBD1	many	TRBV10-3	TRBJ2-3	TGTGCCATCAGGGGACAGGGGACGGATACGCAGTATTTT	CAIRGQGTDTQYF
NA	NA	TRBV10-3	TRBJ1-1	TGTGCCATCAGTGGGCAGGGTTTGAACACTGAAGCTTTCTTT	CAISGQGLNTEAFF
TRBD1	NA	TRBV27	TRBJ2-5	TGTGCCAGCAGTATCAGACAGGGGATGGGGGAGACCCAGTACTTC	CASSIRQGMGETQYF
NA	NA	TRBV7-6	TRBJ2-1	TGTGCCAGCAGCCCCCGACTAGTAACCAATGAGCAGTTCTTC	CASSPRLVTNEQFF
NA	NA	TRBV7-8	TRBJ1-2	TGTGCCAGCAGCCACCGGACAGTCGGTTATGGCTACACCTTC	CASSHRTVGYGYTF
TRBD2	NA	TRBV29-1	TRBJ2-1	TGCAGCGTTGCATTCAGACTAGCGGGCTACAATGAGCAGTTCTTC	CSVAFRLAGYNEQFF
NA	NA	TRBV5-5	TRBJ1-3	TGTGCCAGCAGCTTCATGGGAATGGGTGGAAACACCATATATTTT	CASSFMGMGGNTIYF
TRBD2	few	TRBV20-1	TRBJ2-5	TGCAGTGCCCCCACGTTAGCGGGACAAGAGACCCAGTACTTC	CSAPTLAGQETQYF
NA	few	TRBV12-3/TRBV12-4	TRBJ1-5	TGTGCCAGCACTCAGAACAGCGCAAATCAGCCCCAGCATTTT	CASTQNSANQPQHF
TRBD2	NA	TRBV29-1	TRBJ2-7	TGCAGCGGGCTAGCGGCCGGGGGTGAGCAGTACTTC	CSGLAAGGEQYF
TRBD1	NA	TRBV7-2	TRBJ2-5	TGTGCCAGCAGCTTAGAGGGACAGGGCCAAGAGACCCAGTACTTC	CASSLEGQGQETQYF
NA	NA	TRBV7-9	TRBJ1-6	TGTGCCAGCAGCTTAGACCATCCTTCACCCCTCCACTTT	CASSLDHPSPLHF
TRBD1	NA	TRBV4-1	TRBJ1-4	TGCGCCAGCAGCCAAGATATTACAGGGGGTAATGAAAAACTGTTTTTT	CASSQDITGGNEKLFF
TRBD2	NA	TRBV20-1	TRBJ2-5	TGCAGTGCTAGTTGGCTAGCGGGGGTAGAGACCCAGTACTTC	CSASWLAGVETQYF